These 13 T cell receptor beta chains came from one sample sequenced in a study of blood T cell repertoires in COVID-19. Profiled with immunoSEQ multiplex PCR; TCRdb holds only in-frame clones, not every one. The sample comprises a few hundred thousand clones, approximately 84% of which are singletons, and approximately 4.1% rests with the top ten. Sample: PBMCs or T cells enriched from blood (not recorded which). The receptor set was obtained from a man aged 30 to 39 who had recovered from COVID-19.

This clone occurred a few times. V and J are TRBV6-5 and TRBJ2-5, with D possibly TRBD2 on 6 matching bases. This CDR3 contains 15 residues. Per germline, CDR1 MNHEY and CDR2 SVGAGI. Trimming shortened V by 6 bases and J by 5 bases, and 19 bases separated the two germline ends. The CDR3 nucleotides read TGTGCCAGCAGGGGCGGGGAAATCTATTCGGAGACCCAGTACTTC. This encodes CASRGGEIYSETQYF.

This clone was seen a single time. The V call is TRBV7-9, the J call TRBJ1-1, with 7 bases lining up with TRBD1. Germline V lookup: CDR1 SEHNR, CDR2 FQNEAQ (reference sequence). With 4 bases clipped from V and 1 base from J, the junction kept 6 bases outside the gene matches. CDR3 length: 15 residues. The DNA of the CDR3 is TGTGCCAGCAGCTCTAAAAGGACAGGGAACACTGAAGCTTTCTTT. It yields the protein CASSSKRTGNTEAFF.

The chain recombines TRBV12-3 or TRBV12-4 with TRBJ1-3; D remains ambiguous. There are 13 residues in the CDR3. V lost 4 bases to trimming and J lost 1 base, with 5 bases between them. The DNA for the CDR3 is TGTGCCAGCAGTTCCCCTTCTGGAAACACCATATATTTT. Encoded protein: CASSSPSGNTIYF.

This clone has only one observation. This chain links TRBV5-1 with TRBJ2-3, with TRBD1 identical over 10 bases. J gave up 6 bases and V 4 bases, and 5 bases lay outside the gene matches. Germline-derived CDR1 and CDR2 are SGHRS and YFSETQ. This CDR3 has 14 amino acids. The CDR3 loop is CASSPGTGADTQYF. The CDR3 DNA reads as TGCGCCAGCAGCCCCGGGACAGGGGCCGATACGCAGTATTTT.

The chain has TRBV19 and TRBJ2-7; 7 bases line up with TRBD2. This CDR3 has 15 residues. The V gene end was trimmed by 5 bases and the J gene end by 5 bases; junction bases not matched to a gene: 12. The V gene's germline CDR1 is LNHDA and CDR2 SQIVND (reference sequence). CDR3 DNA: TGTGCCAGTAGTTTCCTCGGGGGGTCTTTGGACGAGCAGTACTTC. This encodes CASSFLGGSLDEQYF.

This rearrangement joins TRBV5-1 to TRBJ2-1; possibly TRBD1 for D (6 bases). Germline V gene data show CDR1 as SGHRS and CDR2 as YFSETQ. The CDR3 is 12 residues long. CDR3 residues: CASQTGSNEQFF. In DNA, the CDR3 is TGCGCTAGTCAGACAGGAAGCAATGAGCAGTTCTTC.

CDR3 in DNA: TGCGCCAGCAGGTGGAGCGGATTCACAGATACGCAGTATTTT. Its protein product is CASRWSGFTDTQYF. The J gene is TRBJ2-3, the V gene TRBV5-1; maybe TRBD2 (5 bases). Looked up from germline, CDR1 is SGHRS and CDR2 is YFSETQ. This CDR3 is 14 amino acids long. V was clipped by 5 bases and J by 2 bases, with 12 bases between them.

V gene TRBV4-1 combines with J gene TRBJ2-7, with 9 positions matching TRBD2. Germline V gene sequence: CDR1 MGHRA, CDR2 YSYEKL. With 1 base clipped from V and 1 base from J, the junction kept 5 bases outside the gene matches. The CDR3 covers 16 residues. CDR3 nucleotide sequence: TGCGCCAGCAGCCAAGCCGCTAGCGGGGAATCCTACGAGCAGTACTTC. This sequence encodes CASSQAASGESYEQYF.

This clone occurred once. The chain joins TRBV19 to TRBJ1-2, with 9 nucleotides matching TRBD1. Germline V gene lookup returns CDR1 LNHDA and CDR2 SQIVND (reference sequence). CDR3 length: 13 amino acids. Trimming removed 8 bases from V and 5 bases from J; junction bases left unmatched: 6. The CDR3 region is CASGRDRVYGYTF. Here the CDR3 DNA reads TGTGCCAGTGGCCGGGACAGGGTTTATGGCTACACCTTC. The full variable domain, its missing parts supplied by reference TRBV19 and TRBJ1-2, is DGGITQSPKYLFRKEGQNVTLSCEQNLNHDAMYWYRQDPGQGLRLIYYSQIVNDFQKGDIAEGYSVSREKKESFPLTVTSAQKNPTAFYLCASGRDRVYGYTFGSGTRLTVV.

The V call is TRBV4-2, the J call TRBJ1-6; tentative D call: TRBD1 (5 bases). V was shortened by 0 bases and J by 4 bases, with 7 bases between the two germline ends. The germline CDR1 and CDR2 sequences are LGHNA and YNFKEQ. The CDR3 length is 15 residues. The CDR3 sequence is CASSQEHRYNSPLHF. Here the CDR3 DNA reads TGTGCCAGCAGCCAAGAACACAGGTATAATTCACCCCTCCACTTT.

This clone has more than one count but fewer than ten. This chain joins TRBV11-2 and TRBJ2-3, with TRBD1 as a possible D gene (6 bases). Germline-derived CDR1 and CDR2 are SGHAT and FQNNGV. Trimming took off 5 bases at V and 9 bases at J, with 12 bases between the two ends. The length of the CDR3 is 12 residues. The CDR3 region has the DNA TGTGCCAGCAGCCAACAGGGTAGGACGCAGTATTTT. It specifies CASSQQGRTQYF.

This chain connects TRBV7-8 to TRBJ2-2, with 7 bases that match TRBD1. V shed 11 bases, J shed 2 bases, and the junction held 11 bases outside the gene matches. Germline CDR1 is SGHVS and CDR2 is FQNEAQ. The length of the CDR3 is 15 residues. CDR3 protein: CAGREGTVNTGELFF. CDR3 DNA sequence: TGTGCCGGACGAGAGGGGACAGTAAACACCGGGGAGCTGTTTTTT.

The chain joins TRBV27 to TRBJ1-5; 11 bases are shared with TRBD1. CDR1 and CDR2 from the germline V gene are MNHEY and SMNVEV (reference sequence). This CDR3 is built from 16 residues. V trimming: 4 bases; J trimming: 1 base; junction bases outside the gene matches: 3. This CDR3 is CASSSRTGGSNQPQHF. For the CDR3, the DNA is TGTGCCAGCAGTTCCCGGACAGGGGGCAGCAATCAGCCCCAGCATTTT.